Following are 29 T cell receptor beta chains from one sample sequenced in a study of T cell responses to AZD1222 COVID-19 vaccine. Assay used: immunoSEQ multiplex PCR; TCRdb lists only in-frame clones, some missing. This sample has about 130,000 clones, with under 95% found just once. Sequenced material: peripheral blood, taken 28 days after the second AZD1222 dose. Receptors were obtained from an adult who received the AZD1222 COVID-19 vaccine.

The J gene is TRBJ2-3, the V gene TRBV6-5, with D perhaps matching TRBD1 (6 bases). Germline CDR1 MNHEY, CDR2 SVGAGI. Trimming pared 2 bases from V and 6 bases from J, leaving 9 bases between. CDR3 length: 13 residues. The CDR3 nucleotides are TGTGCCAGCAGTTACATGGGGGCCGATACGCAGTATTTT. This encodes CASSYMGADTQYF.

This chain uses TRBV28 with TRBJ2-3; 10 bases are shared with TRBD1. There are 16 residues in the CDR3. The germline gives CDR1 MDHEN, CDR2 SYDVKM. The V gene end was trimmed by 4 bases and the J gene end by 1 base; junction bases not matched to a gene: 5. The CDR3, as DNA: TGTGCCAGCAGTTCCTGGACAGGGGGGGGCACAGATACGCAGTATTTT. This gives the protein CASSSWTGGGTDTQYF.

The rearrangement uses TRBV27 and TRBJ2-1; 9 bases match TRBD2. The germline V gene encodes CDR1 MNHEY and CDR2 SMNVEV (reference sequence). Unmatched junction bases numbered 7, after V lost 2 bases and J lost 2 bases. The CDR3 contains 17 residues. CDR3 amino acids: CASSLVSGRPTYNEQFF. CDR3 nucleotides: TGTGCCAGCAGTTTAGTTAGCGGGAGACCTACCTACAATGAGCAGTTCTTC.

The chain employs TRBV5-5 and TRBJ2-4; D is unresolved. The CDR3 runs 13 residues. The V end lost 1 base, the J end lost 5 bases, and 7 bases lay between the germline ends. Germline V lookup: CDR1 SGHKS, CDR2 YYEKEE (reference sequence). DNA for the CDR3: TGTGCCAGCAGCTTGAGCCTTGAAAACATTCAGTACTTC. It yields the protein CASSLSLENIQYF.

The J gene is TRBJ2-3, the V gene TRBV10-2; D is undetermined. The V and J ends lost 4 bases and 0 bases respectively, with 8 bases between them. CDR1 and CDR2 (germline): WSHSY, SAAADI. CDR3 size: 14 residues. The CDR3 spells CASSAATSTDTQYF. The CDR3 coding sequence is TGCGCCAGCAGTGCGGCTACTAGCACAGATACGCAGTATTTT.

V is TRBV2 and J is TRBJ2-7; D might be TRBD1 or TRBD2, each matching 6 bases. CDR3 length: 16 amino acids. V gave up 6 bases and J gave up 5 bases, with 23 bases separating them. Per germline, CDR1 SNHLY and CDR2 FYNNEI. This chain's CDR3 is CASSGSGAGRIDEQYF. The CDR3 DNA is TGTGCCAGCAGCGGATCAGGGGCGGGAAGAATCGACGAGCAGTACTTC.

The chain combines TRBV14 with TRBJ1-1; D is undetermined. The CDR3 extends over 15 amino acids. The germline V gene encodes CDR1 SGHDN and CDR2 FVKESK. Trimming removed 1 base at V and 4 bases at J, with 13 bases between. The CDR3 spells CASSQGAGWGTEAFF. For the CDR3, the DNA is TGTGCCAGCAGCCAAGGGGCAGGATGGGGCACTGAAGCTTTCTTT.

The sample holds one count of this clone. The rearrangement links TRBV7-9 to TRBJ2-7; perhaps TRBD1 as D (5 bases). The V end was cut by 1 base, the J end by 2 bases, with 12 bases between. The germline V gene encodes CDR1 SEHNR and CDR2 FQNEAQ (reference sequence). This CDR3 region has 15 residues. This CDR3 reads CASSLELTGAYEQYF. The CDR3 nucleotides are TGTGCCAGCAGCTTAGAACTTACAGGAGCCTACGAGCAGTACTTC.

This clone was recorded only once. The J gene is TRBJ2-7, the V gene TRBV29-1; 11 nucleotides match TRBD1. V dropped 6 bases and J dropped 5; count of bases not matched to a gene: 6. Germline values: CDR1 SQVTM, CDR2 ANQGSEA. The CDR3 has 13 amino acids. CDR3 sequence (DNA): TGCAGCGTGCGGACAGGGGGCCCCCACGAGCAGTACTTC. Its translation: CSVRTGGPHEQYF.

As concerns this clone: The junction departs from the called germline gene at one end, perhaps through a read error. The chain couples TRBV18 to TRBJ2-1; TRBD1 matches at 7 bases. CDR1 and CDR2 from the germline V gene are KGHSH and LQKENI. The CDR3 length is 15 residues. The DNA for the CDR3 is TGTGCCAGCTCACCTAACAGGGGCACCTACAATGGGCAGTTCTTC. Amino acids: CASSPNRGTYNGQFF.

The chain uses TRBV3-1 (or the pseudogene TRBV3-2) and TRBJ2-4, with D possibly matching TRBD2 (6 bases). V lost 4 bases and J 6 bases, leaving 7 bases between the germline ends. The germline V gene has CDR1 LGHDT and CDR2 YNNKEL (reference sequence). CDR3 length: 12 residues. The CDR3 spells CASSPGRNIQYF. The CDR3 nucleotides are TGTGCCAGCAGCCCCGGGAGAAACATTCAGTACTTC.

V is TRBV24-1 and J is TRBJ1-4; no definite D call. CDR1 and CDR2 (germline): KGHDR, SFDVKD. V was cut by 1 base and J by 0 bases, with 14 bases left in between. The CDR3 is made up of 18 amino acids. CDR3: CATSDFGTETATNEKLFF. The CDR3 bases are TGTGCCACCAGTGATTTTGGAACCGAGACTGCAACTAATGAAAAACTGTTTTTT.

Comment on this clone: Other DNA sequences within the sample encode an identical CDR3. The rearrangement uses TRBV30 and TRBJ1-5; D unresolved. Between the trimmed V and J ends, which lost 2 bases and 0 bases, there was a span of 5 bases. The CDR3 is made up of 13 amino acids. Germline-derived CDR1 and CDR2 are GTSNPN and SVGIG (reference sequence). The CDR3 region is CAWSLGSNQPQHF. In DNA form, the CDR3 reads TGTGCCTGGAGTCTCGGTAGCAATCAGCCCCAGCATTTT.

The chain recombines TRBV21-1 with TRBJ1-1; the table gives TRBD1 as D, unverified against the DNA. TRBV21-1 is reported as a pseudogene. The CDR3 loop spans 21 amino acids. The CDR3, as DNA: TGTGCCAGCAGCAAAGTTTTCGGGACAGGGGGCTTTTTTAACAGGAACACTGAAGCTTTCTTT. Amino acids: CASSKVFGTGGFFNRNTEAFF.

This sequence joins TRBV19 and TRBJ1-5; 7 bases fit TRBD1. This CDR3 has 17 amino acids. J was trimmed by 15 bases and V by 7 bases; bases with no gene match: 27. Germline V gene lookup returns CDR1 LNHDA and CDR2 SQIVND (reference sequence). The CDR3 here is CASTGSPHRGLAGATHF. In DNA, the CDR3 is TGTGCCAGTACCGGCTCTCCTCACAGGGGTCTCGCCGGCGCCACGCATTTT.

The rearrangement joins TRBV28 to TRBJ1-5; no clear D gene. V shed 4 bases and J shed 0 bases, with 7 bases lying between them. CDR1 is MDHEN and CDR2 is SYDVKM in the germline V gene. CDR3 size: 14 residues. The CDR3: CASSSYLSNQPQHF. The CDR3 DNA reads as TGTGCCAGCAGTTCTTACCTTAGCAATCAGCCCCAGCATTTT.

The V gene is TRBV9, the J gene TRBJ2-1; D perhaps matches TRBD2 (6 bases). Germline-derived CDR1 and CDR2 are SGDLS and YYNGEE. The V gene lost 8 bases and the J gene lost 9 bases, with 21 bases spanning the gap. CDR3 length: 14 residues. The CDR3 DNA follows: TGTGCCAGTGGATCGGAGGGCCGGGGCACTGAGCAGTTCTTC. This gives the protein CASGSEGRGTEQFF.

The CDR3 DNA is TGCAGTGCTAGTATTGGGGGCGGGGGATATGAAAAACTGTTTTTT. Translation: CSASIGGGGYEKLFF. The V call is TRBV20-1, the J call TRBJ1-4, with a weak D call TRBD1 (6 bases). The germline CDR1 and CDR2 sequences are DFQATT and SNEGSKA (reference sequence). The CDR3 spans 15 residues. Trimming took off 3 bases at V and 6 bases at J, with 17 bases between the two ends.

The chain has TRBV6-1 and TRBJ1-2, with no clear D. V lost 4 bases, J lost 3 bases, and 18 bases lay in between. The length of the CDR3 is 16 residues. Per germline, CDR1 MNHNS and CDR2 SASEGT. This chain's CDR3 is CASSVAAGSMDYGYTF. In nucleotides, the CDR3 is TGTGCCAGCAGTGTAGCCGCTGGGTCAATGGACTATGGCTACACCTTC.

The chain combines TRBV27 with TRBJ1-6; D call uncertain. The V end lost 2 bases, the J end lost 1 base, and 9 bases lay between the germline ends. This CDR3 comprises 16 residues. CDR1 and CDR2 (germline): MNHEY, SMNVEV (reference sequence). The CDR3 sequence: CASSLRVTSYNSPLHF. Here the CDR3 DNA reads TGTGCCAGCAGTTTAAGGGTGACATCCTATAATTCACCCCTCCACTTT.

The J gene is TRBJ2-1, the V gene TRBV19; no reliable D call. There are 17 residues in the CDR3. Germline CDR1 reads LNHDA; CDR2 reads SQIVND (reference sequence). V was trimmed by 3 bases and J by 5 bases, leaving 20 bases between them. CDR3 loop: CASSIEKTPKLNNEQFF. Written as DNA, the CDR3 is TGTGCCAGTAGTATCGAGAAAACTCCTAAATTGAACAATGAGCAGTTCTTC.

CDR3 nucleotide sequence: TGTGCCACCAGTGATTCCCCTAGCACAGATACGCAGTATTTT. Translated: CATSDSPSTDTQYF. The gene calls are TRBV24-1 and TRBJ2-3, with no clear D. Germline V gene sequence: CDR1 KGHDR, CDR2 SFDVKD. This CDR3 spans 14 amino acids. The V gene lost 2 bases and the J gene lost 0 bases, with 5 bases spanning the gap.

The chain employs TRBV5-1 and TRBJ2-1; possibly TRBD2 for D (6 bases). V was clipped by 2 bases and J by 1 base, with 10 bases between them. The length of the CDR3 is 15 residues. CDR1 and CDR2 (germline): SGHRS, YFSETQ. The CDR3 reads CASSFSGESYNEQFF. In DNA form, the CDR3 reads TGCGCCAGCAGCTTTTCGGGAGAATCCTACAATGAGCAGTTCTTC.

J is TRBJ2-5 and V is TRBV15; D ambiguous. V dropped 1 base and J dropped 2 bases, with 17 bases sitting between them. This CDR3 has 17 amino acids. CDR1 and CDR2 from the germline V gene are LNHNV and YYDKDF (reference sequence). The CDR3 DNA follows: TGTGCCACCAGCAGAGGAGTGAGCGTTTACGCTCAAGAGACCCAGTACTTC. It specifies CATSRGVSVYAQETQYF. Full variable domain (remainder filled in from reference TRBV15 and TRBJ2-5): DAMVIQNPRYQVTQFGKPVTLSCSQTLNHNVMYWYQQKSSQAPKLLFHYYDKDFNNEADTPDNFQSRRPNTSFCFLDIRSPGLGDTAMYLCATSRGVSVYAQETQYFGPGTRLLVL.

This chain links TRBV6-5 with TRBJ2-7; no clear D gene. Germline V CDR1 and CDR2: MNHEY, SVGAGI. The CDR3 extends over 14 amino acids. V lost 6 bases and J lost 0, with 12 bases in between. CDR3: CASRSVYNSYEQYF. The CDR3 coding sequence is TGTGCCAGCAGATCAGTCTACAACTCCTACGAGCAGTACTTC.

The chain joins TRBV28 to TRBJ2-7; possibly TRBD1 or TRBD2 for D (6 bases each). This CDR3 spans 15 amino acids. CDR1 is MDHEN and CDR2 is SYDVKM in the germline V gene. Deletions cut 6 bases from V and 2 bases from J, with 17 bases between. The CDR3 nucleotides read TGTGCCAGCAGCCGGTCCAGGGGACTCCCCTACGAGCAGTACTTC. Protein sequence: CASSRSRGLPYEQYF. The variable domain in full, with the rest retrieved from reference TRBV28 and TRBJ2-7, is DVKVTQSSRYLVKRTGEKVFLECVQDMDHENMFWYRQDPGLGLRLIYFSYDVKMKEKGDIPEGYSVSREKKERFSLILESASTNQTSMYLCASSRSRGLPYEQYFGPGTRLTVT.

The table lists this clone with a count of one. J is TRBJ1-1 and V is TRBV29-1, with D possibly matching TRBD1 (6 bases). The ends were cut back, 7 bases at V and 0 bases at J, with 12 bases in the middle. Per germline, CDR1 SQVTM and CDR2 ANQGSEA. The CDR3 spans 13 residues. The CDR3 reads CSARTDLNTEAFF. The CDR3, as DNA: TGCAGCGCTCGGACAGATTTGAACACTGAAGCTTTCTTT. The complete variable domain, with remaining parts taken from reference TRBV29-1 and TRBJ1-1, reads SAVISQKPSRDICQRGTSLTIQCQVDSQVTMMFWYRQQPGQSLTLIATANQGSEATYESGFVIDKFPISRPNLTFSTLTVSNMSPEDSSIYLCSARTDLNTEAFFGQGTRLTVV.

The rearrangement links TRBV10-3 to TRBJ2-2; no definite D call. From germline, CDR1 is ENHRY and CDR2 SYGVKD. This CDR3 is 13 amino acids long. V dropped 4 bases and J dropped 5 bases, with 8 bases sitting between them. The CDR3 DNA follows: TGTGCCATCAGTGGAATAAAGACCGGGGAGCTGTTTTTT. As protein: CAISGIKTGELFF.

This chain joins TRBV19 and TRBJ1-6, with D possibly TRBD1 on 6 matching bases. The V gene's germline CDR1 is LNHDA and CDR2 SQIVND (reference sequence). V lost 7 bases to trimming and J lost 7 bases, with 14 bases between them. This CDR3 comprises 14 residues. The CDR3 sequence: CASTPQGYNSPLHF. The CDR3 DNA reads TGTGCCAGTACCCCACAGGGATACAATTCACCCCTCCACTTT.